The 10 T cell receptor beta chains given below trace back to one sample, sequenced in a study of cytomegalovirus exposure and HLA in healthy donors. Primers: 60 Vbeta forward and 13 Jbeta reverse. Clones were read by immunoSEQ multiplex PCR, and TCRdb kept only the in-frame ones, dropping some. The sample records 75,000 or so clones, 74% being singletons. Material for sequencing was PBMCs. The receptors were sampled from a woman in her twenties or thirties in good health and CMV-seropositive.

The chain is built from TRBV30 and TRBJ2-7; D not certain. The V gene's germline CDR1 is GTSNPN and CDR2 SVGIG (reference sequence). The V end was cut by 0 bases, the J end by 3 bases, with 6 bases between. The CDR3 has 12 amino acids. The CDR3: CAWSVTVYEQYF. The CDR3 DNA follows: TGTGCCTGGAGTGTTACAGTCTACGAGCAGTACTTC.

The chain carries TRBV6-6 and TRBJ1-2, with D perhaps matching TRBD1 (5 bases). Germline CDR1 is MNHNY and CDR2 is SVGAGI (reference sequence). The germline V and J ends were trimmed by 4 bases and 4 bases, with 16 bases remaining between them. The CDR3 contains 15 residues. The chain's CDR3 is CASSSPKRGLYGYTF. The DNA of the CDR3 is TGTGCCAGCAGTTCCCCGAAGAGGGGACTCTATGGCTACACCTTC.

This rearrangement joins TRBV28 to TRBJ1-2; TRBD1 matches 7 bases. The CDR3 sequence is 13 residues long. Trimming at V came to 2 bases and at J to 8 bases, leaving 5 bases not matched to a gene. Germline V CDR1 and CDR2: MDHEN, SYDVKM. CDR3 residues: CASSLMTGLGYTF. The DNA of the CDR3 is TGTGCCAGCAGTTTAATGACAGGGCTGGGCTACACCTTC.

The chain employs TRBV29-1 and TRBJ2-5; D uncertain. V was pared by 8 bases and J by 1 base, with 11 bases between. The CDR3 has 12 residues. Germline V CDR1 and CDR2: SQVTM, ANQGSEA. The CDR3 DNA is TGCAGCCTACGACACCTCCAAGAGACCCAGTACTTC. Its translation: CSLRHLQETQYF.

In DNA, the CDR3 is TGCGCCAGCAGCCAGAACCTAGCGGTACCCAATGAGCAGTTCTTC. This codes for CASSQNLAVPNEQFF. The V call is TRBV4-3, the J call TRBJ2-1; TRBD2 matches at 7 bases. Germline V gene lookup returns CDR1 LGHNA and CDR2 YSLEER. Losses at the gene ends were 3 bases for V and 6 bases for J; bases not matched to a gene: 8. The length of the CDR3 is 15 residues.

The chain joins TRBV5-8 to TRBJ1-2; D remains ambiguous. V shed 7 bases and J shed 2 bases, with 15 bases lying between them. Germline V gene data show CDR1 as SGHTS and CDR2 as YDEGEE. The CDR3 covers 14 residues. The CDR3 DNA reads as TGTGCCAGCCGCCTCCCCGCAGCGAACTATGGCTACACCTTC. Protein: CASRLPAANYGYTF.

The gene calls are TRBV4-3 and TRBJ2-1, with 7 bases aligning to TRBD1. J was trimmed by 2 bases and V by 1 base; bases with no gene match: 2. The CDR3 spans 15 residues. CDR1 and CDR2 (germline): LGHNA, YSLEER. CDR3 coding DNA: TGCGCCAGCAGCCAAGGAGGACAGGCCTACAATGAGCAGTTCTTC. It yields the protein CASSQGGQAYNEQFF.

The chain carries TRBV6-6 and TRBJ2-7, with TRBD1 matching over 9 bases. Trimming took 5 bases from V and 2 from J; bases not matched to a gene: 7. This CDR3 region has 15 residues. Germline CDR1 and CDR2: MNHNY and SVGAGI (reference sequence). Here the CDR3 DNA reads TGTGCCAGCAGTACCGGACAGGGGAGGGCCTACGAGCAGTACTTC. Translated: CASSTGQGRAYEQYF.

The rearrangement joins TRBV27 to TRBJ2-5; D may be TRBD2 (5 bases). Trimming shortened V by 3 bases and J by 1 base, and 12 bases separated the two germline ends. The CDR3 totals 15 residues. Germline V gene lookup returns CDR1 MNHEY and CDR2 SMNVEV (reference sequence). Written as DNA, the CDR3 is TGTGCCAGCAGTTTTTCGGGAAACCCCCAAGAGACCCAGTACTTC. Translating gives CASSFSGNPQETQYF.

The chain combines TRBV29-1 with TRBJ2-3, with 7 nucleotides matching TRBD2. The CDR3 has 15 amino acids. Germline CDR1 is SQVTM and CDR2 is ANQGSEA. The ends lost 4 bases at V and 4 bases at J; junction bases unmatched: 11. CDR3 amino acids: CSVGPARGGADTQYF. The CDR3 region has the DNA TGCAGCGTTGGCCCGGCTCGGGGAGGGGCAGATACGCAGTATTTT.